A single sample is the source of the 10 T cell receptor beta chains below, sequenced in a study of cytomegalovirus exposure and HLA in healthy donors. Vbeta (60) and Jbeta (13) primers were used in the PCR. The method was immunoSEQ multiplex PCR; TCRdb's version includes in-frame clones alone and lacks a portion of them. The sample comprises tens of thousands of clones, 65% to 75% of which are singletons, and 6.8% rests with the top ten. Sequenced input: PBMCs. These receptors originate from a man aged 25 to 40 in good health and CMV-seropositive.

The CDR3 bases are TGCGCCAGCAGCCAAGATAACGGGGGTTACAATGAGCAGTTCTTC. Translation gives CASSQDNGGYNEQFF. The chain carries TRBV4-1 and TRBJ2-1, with D maybe TRBD2 (6 bases). Trimming took 0 bases from V and 4 from J, leaving 10 bases between them. CDR1 is MGHRA and CDR2 is YSYEKL in the germline V gene. The CDR3 length is 15 residues.

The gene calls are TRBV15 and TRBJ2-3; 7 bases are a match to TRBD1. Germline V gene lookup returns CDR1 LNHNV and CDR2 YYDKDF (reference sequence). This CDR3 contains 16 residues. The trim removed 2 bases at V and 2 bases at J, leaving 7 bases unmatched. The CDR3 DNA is TGTGCCACCAGCAGATATAGGGACAGTTACACAGATACGCAGTATTTT. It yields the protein CATSRYRDSYTDTQYF.

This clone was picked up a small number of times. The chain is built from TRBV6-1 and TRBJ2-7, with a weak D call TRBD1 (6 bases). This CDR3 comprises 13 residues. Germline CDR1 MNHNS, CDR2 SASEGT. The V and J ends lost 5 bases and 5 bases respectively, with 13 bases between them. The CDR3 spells CASSPPGENEQYF. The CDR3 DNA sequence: TGTGCCAGCAGTCCCCCAGGGGAGAACGAGCAGTACTTC.

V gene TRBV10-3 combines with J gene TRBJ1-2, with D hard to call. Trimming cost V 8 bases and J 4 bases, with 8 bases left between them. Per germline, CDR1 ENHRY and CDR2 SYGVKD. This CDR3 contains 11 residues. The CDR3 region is CAIQDTYGYTF. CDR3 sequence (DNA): TGTGCCATCCAGGATACCTATGGCTACACCTTC.

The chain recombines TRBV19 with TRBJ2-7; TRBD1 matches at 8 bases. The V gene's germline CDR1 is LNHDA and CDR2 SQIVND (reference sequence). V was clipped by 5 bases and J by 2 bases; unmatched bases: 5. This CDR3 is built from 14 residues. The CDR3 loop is CASSWGTGAYEQYF. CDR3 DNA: TGTGCCAGTAGTTGGGGGACAGGAGCCTACGAGCAGTACTTC.

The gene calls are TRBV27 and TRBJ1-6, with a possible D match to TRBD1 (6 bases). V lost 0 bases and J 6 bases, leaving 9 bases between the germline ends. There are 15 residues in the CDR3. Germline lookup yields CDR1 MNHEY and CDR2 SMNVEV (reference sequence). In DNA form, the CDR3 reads TGTGCCAGCAGTTTATCGGCCAGGGGTAATTCACCCCTCCACTTT. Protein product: CASSLSARGNSPLHF.

CDR3 region: CASRQDIMNTEAFF. In DNA, the CDR3 is TGTGCCAGCAGACAGGATATCATGAACACTGAAGCTTTCTTT. The chain joins TRBV6-5 to TRBJ1-1; a weak D match, TRBD1 (5 bases). V was clipped by 6 bases and J by 0 bases, with 11 bases between them. The germline CDR1 and CDR2 sequences are MNHEY and SVGAGI. CDR3 length: 14 residues.

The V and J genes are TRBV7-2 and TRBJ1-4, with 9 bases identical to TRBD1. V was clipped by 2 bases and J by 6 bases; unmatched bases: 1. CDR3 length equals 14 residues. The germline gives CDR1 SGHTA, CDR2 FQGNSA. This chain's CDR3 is CASSLTGGDEKLFF. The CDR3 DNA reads TGTGCCAGCAGCTTAACAGGGGGCGATGAAAAACTGTTTTTT.

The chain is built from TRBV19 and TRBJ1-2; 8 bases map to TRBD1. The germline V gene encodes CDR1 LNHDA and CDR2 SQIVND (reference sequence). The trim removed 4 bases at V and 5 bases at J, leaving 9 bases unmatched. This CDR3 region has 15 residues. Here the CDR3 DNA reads TGTGCCAGTAGTAAAGCAACGGGACAGGAATATGGCTACACCTTC. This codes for CASSKATGQEYGYTF.

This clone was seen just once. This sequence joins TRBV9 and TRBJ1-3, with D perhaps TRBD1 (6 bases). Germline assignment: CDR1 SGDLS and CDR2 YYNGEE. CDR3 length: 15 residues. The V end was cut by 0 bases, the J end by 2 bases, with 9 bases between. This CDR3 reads CASSVGGLAGNTIYF. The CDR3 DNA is TGTGCCAGCAGCGTAGGGGGGCTGGCTGGAAACACCATATATTTT.